Below are 13 T cell receptor beta chains sequenced from a single sample in a study of cytomegalovirus exposure and HLA in healthy donors. 60 Vbeta and 13 Jbeta primers were used in PCR. Produced via immunoSEQ multiplex PCR; TCRdb's table is partial and in-frame only. The table for this sample gives about 130,000 clones. The sequencing input was PBMCs. Source of these receptors: a man aged 18 to 30 in good health and CMV-seronegative.

The chain has TRBV2 and TRBJ2-5; no definite D call. V was cut by 6 bases and J by 3 bases, with 8 bases left in between. This CDR3 has 12 amino acids. Germline CDR1 SNHLY, CDR2 FYNNEI. The CDR3 loop reads CASSQAKETQYF. CDR3 nucleotides: TGTGCCAGCAGCCAGGCTAAAGAGACCCAGTACTTC.

The chain joins TRBV5-1 to TRBJ2-1; no clear D gene. V lost 1 base and J 0 bases, leaving 11 bases between the germline ends. There are 16 residues in the CDR3. Germline assignment: CDR1 SGHRS and CDR2 YFSETQ. CDR3 sequence reads: CASSLRQAVSYNEQFF. The CDR3 DNA reads as TGCGCCAGCAGCTTGAGGCAGGCAGTCTCCTACAATGAGCAGTTCTTC.

This rearrangement joins TRBV28 to TRBJ1-1, with D perhaps TRBD1 (6 bases). CDR1 and CDR2 (germline): MDHEN, SYDVKM. The V gene lost 6 bases and the J gene lost 1 base, with 12 bases spanning the gap. There are 14 residues in the CDR3. CDR3 protein: CASRGPGQNTEAFF. The CDR3 DNA reads as TGTGCCAGCAGGGGGCCGGGACAGAACACTGAAGCTTTCTTT.

The J gene is TRBJ1-3, the V gene TRBV11-2; D unresolved. V lost 0 bases and J lost 2, with 8 bases in between. Germline lookup yields CDR1 SGHAT and CDR2 FQNNGV. This CDR3 spans 15 amino acids. CDR3 protein: CASSLDVPTGNTIYF. DNA for the CDR3: TGTGCCAGCAGCTTAGATGTCCCAACTGGAAACACCATATATTTT. Variable domain in full (rest from reference TRBV11-2 and TRBJ1-3): EAGVAQSPRYKIIEKRQSVAFWCNPISGHATLYWYQQILGQGPKLLIQFQNNGVVDDSQLPKDRFSAERLKGVDSTLKIQPAKLEDSAVYLCASSLDVPTGNTIYFGEGSWLTVV.

The rearrangement uses TRBV5-4 and TRBJ2-5, with TRBD1 matching over 7 bases. This CDR3 is built from 13 residues. V shed 9 bases, J shed 5 bases, and the junction held 10 bases outside the gene matches. Germline CDR1 SGHNT, CDR2 YYREEE (reference sequence). CDR3 DNA sequence: TGTGCCATCATAGACAGGGTTGGGGAGACCCAGTACTTC. Its translation: CAIIDRVGETQYF. The full variable domain, completed using reference TRBV5-4 and TRBJ2-5, is ETGVTQSPTHLIKTRGQQVTLRCSSQSGHNTVSWYQQALGQGPQFIFQYYREEENGRGNFPPRFSGLQFPNYSSELNVNALELDDSALYLCAIIDRVGETQYFGPGTRLLVL.

The chain combines TRBV11-2 with TRBJ1-3, with TRBD1 matching over 9 bases. The CDR3 spans 16 residues. V shed 5 bases, J shed 3 bases, and the junction held 8 bases outside the gene matches. Germline values: CDR1 SGHAT, CDR2 FQNNGV. The chain's CDR3 is CASSPGGQGVGNTIYF. Here the CDR3 DNA reads TGTGCCAGCAGCCCCGGGGGACAGGGTGTTGGAAACACCATATATTTT.

CDR3 bases: TGCGCCAGCAGCTTGGCAGGGGCTAGCACAGATACGCAGTATTTT. Protein sequence: CASSLAGASTDTQYF. The chain couples TRBV5-1 to TRBJ2-3, with D possibly TRBD1 on 6 matching bases. V was cut by 0 bases and J by 0 bases, with 8 bases left in between. The CDR3 contains 15 residues. In germline, CDR1 is SGHRS, CDR2 YFSETQ.

The chain couples TRBV11-3 to TRBJ2-4; the D gene is possibly TRBD2 (6 bases). This CDR3 is 12 amino acids long. V was pared by 3 bases and J by 6 bases, with 6 bases between. Per germline, CDR1 SGHNT and CDR2 YENEEA. CDR3 DNA: TGTGCCAGCAGCTTTAGCGGAAACATTCAGTACTTC. The encoded protein is CASSFSGNIQYF.

The chain combines TRBV19 with TRBJ2-1; 15 nucleotides match TRBD2. The CDR3 runs to 17 residues. V trimming: 2 bases; J trimming: 7 bases; junction bases outside the gene matches: 6. Germline V lookup: CDR1 LNHDA, CDR2 SQIVND (reference sequence). CDR3 coding DNA: TGTGCCAGTAGTATAATGGGACTAGCGGGGGGAGTAAATGAGCAGTTCTTC. This translates into CASSIMGLAGGVNEQFF. Drawing the rest from reference TRBV19 and TRBJ2-1, the complete variable domain is DGGITQSPKYLFRKEGQNVTLSCEQNLNHDAMYWYRQDPGQGLRLIYYSQIVNDFQKGDIAEGYSVSREKKESFPLTVTSAQKNPTAFYLCASSIMGLAGGVNEQFFGPGTRLTVL.

This chain links TRBV5-4 with TRBJ2-2; D is perhaps TRBD2 (6 bases). Trimming cost V 2 bases and J 3 bases, with 11 bases left between them. The CDR3 has 15 amino acids. Germline V gene lookup returns CDR1 SGHNT and CDR2 YYREEE (reference sequence). CDR3 sequence (DNA): TGTGCCAGCAGCTTTTCGGGGGTACACACCGGGGAGCTGTTTTTT. It specifies CASSFSGVHTGELFF.

V gene TRBV13 combines with J gene TRBJ2-1, with 8 bases that match TRBD2. Germline lookup yields CDR1 PRHDT and CDR2 FYEKMQ (reference sequence). The CDR3 spans 15 residues. Trimming cost V 2 bases and J 4 bases; bases outside gene matches: 4. The CDR3 bases are TGTGCCAGCAGCTTACACCCTAGCGGGTACAATGAGCAGTTCTTC. The encoded protein is CASSLHPSGYNEQFF.

This chain links TRBV9 with TRBJ1-4; TRBD1 matches at 7 bases. The CDR3 runs 15 residues. V lost 1 base to trimming and J lost 0 bases; unmatched junction nucleotides: 0. CDR1 and CDR2 from the germline V gene are SGDLS and YYNGEE. The CDR3 is CASSVTGATNEKLFF. The CDR3 nucleotides read TGTGCCAGCAGCGTAACAGGGGCAACTAATGAAAAACTGTTTTTT. Together with reference TRBV9 and TRBJ1-4, the CDR3 gives the full variable domain: DSGVTQTPKHLITATGQRVTLRCSPRSGDLSVYWYQQSLDQGLQFLIQYYNGEERAKGNILERFSAQQFPDLHSELNLSSLELGDSALYFCASSVTGATNEKLFFGSGTQLSVL.

The V gene is TRBV7-8, the J gene TRBJ1-4, with TRBD1 identical over 8 bases. The CDR3 sequence is 16 residues long. In germline, CDR1 is SGHVS, CDR2 FQNEAQ. The V and J ends lost 5 bases and 3 bases, in that order; junction bases with no gene match: 8. The CDR3 loop is CASSVQGGLANEKLFF. Here the CDR3 DNA reads TGTGCCAGCAGCGTACAGGGGGGTCTTGCTAATGAAAAACTGTTTTTT.